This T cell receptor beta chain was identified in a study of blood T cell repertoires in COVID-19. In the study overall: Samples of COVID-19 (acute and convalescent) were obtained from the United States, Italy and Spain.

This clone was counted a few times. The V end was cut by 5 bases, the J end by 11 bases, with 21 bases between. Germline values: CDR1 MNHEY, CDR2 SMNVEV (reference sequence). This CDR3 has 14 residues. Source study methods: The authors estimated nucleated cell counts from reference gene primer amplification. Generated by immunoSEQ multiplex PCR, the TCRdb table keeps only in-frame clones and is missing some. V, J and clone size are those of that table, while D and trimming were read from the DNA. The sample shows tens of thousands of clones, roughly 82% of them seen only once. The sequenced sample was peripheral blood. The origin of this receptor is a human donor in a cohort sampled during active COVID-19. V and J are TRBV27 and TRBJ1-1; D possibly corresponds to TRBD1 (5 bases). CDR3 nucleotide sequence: TGTGCCAGCAGTGCATTGGTCGAGAAGGGGAGGGCTTTCTTT. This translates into CASSALVEKGRAFF.